This TCR beta chain was sequenced in a study of CD8 T cells in ankylosing spondylitis. Quantitative molecular-barcoded 5'-RACE generated the TCR beta libraries. TCRdb recomputed calls from the 5' RACE reads with MiXCR, one row per CDR3 protein. Among 250,000 or so distinct CDR3 sequences listed, 9.5% to 12% were seen once. The study, taken as a whole, reports: As reported, disease-linked clones showed significant enrichment in matched ankylosing spondylitis synovial fluid. Past studies reported some motif variants in reactive arthritis synovial fluid and blood. Disease-linked clones were found to be CD8+ and relatively rare in peripheral blood.

The CDR3 has 11 amino acids. V shed 10 bases and J shed 3 bases, with 9 bases lying between them. Germline CDR1 is SNHLY and CDR2 is FYNNEI. With regard to this clonotype: Its target is unknown.

The chain recombines TRBV2 with TRBJ1-2, with D hard to call. Input material: blood, either unsorted or a sorted T cell fraction (not recorded which). This clonotype originated in a male donor with ankylosing spondylitis or in good health (not recorded which). As DNA, the CDR3 is TGTGCCACCACGAATGACTATGGCTACACCTTC. Protein product: CATTNDYGYTF.